A selection of T cell receptor beta chains follows, all from one sample in a study of T cell responses to AZD1222 COVID-19 vaccine. Clones were read by immunoSEQ multiplex PCR, and TCRdb kept only the in-frame ones, dropping some. Here the sample spans about 140,000 clones, more than 85% being singletons. The sequences come from peripheral blood, collected on day 0 of AZD1222 vaccination. These TCRs come from an adult in good health. The CDR3 runs from the conserved cysteine through the conserved F or W. The order of the fields is CDR3 protein, clone size, D gene, V gene. D genes are given only for firm matches. Size values are once, few and many counts, or a class for expanded clones, and some rows have none.

CASSLLAGGYNSPLHF | once | TRBD1 | TRBV7-8
CSVGVLAEAFF | once | - | TRBV29-1
CSVELPGQGAPGELFF | - | TRBD1 | TRBV29-1
CASSQDAGAENTEAFF | - | - | TRBV4-2
CASSLGQGEKLFF | once | - | TRBV7-9
CASSENVGGFGNTIYF | - | - | TRBV6-1
CATSDPGQGSNEQYF | - | TRBD1 | TRBV24-1
CASTGGDWETQYF | - | TRBD2 | TRBV28
CASSPWGGTHTGELFF | few | - | TRBV5-1
CASSQGRTRDYEQYF | - | - | TRBV14
CASSVATQATGELFF | - | - | TRBV9
CASSGPGQGFEQYF | - | TRBD1 | TRBV7-2
CASSPGTGRYGYTF | - | TRBD1 | TRBV18
CASSPGRDNQPQHF | - | - | TRBV18
CASSFPFDQQYTDTQYF | - | - | TRBV5-6
CASSPQSRGQGYGYTF | - | - | TRBV7-2
CASSHREAGPYEQYF | - | TRBD2 | TRBV4-1
CASSATRVLNTEAFF | - | - | TRBV5-4
CASRSGQNYEQYF | - | - | TRBV12-3/TRBV12-4
CASRTGSFSEKLFF | - | - | TRBV6-5
CASSLRGPYEQYF | - | - | TRBV27
CASSASTSAGGNYGYTF | - | TRBD1 | TRBV5-5
CAWSVGQPNEQYF | - | TRBD1 | TRBV30
CASGRKDTEAFF | few | - | TRBV3-1/TRBV3-2
CASSKVRSEPLPYEQYF | - | - | TRBV21-1
CSCGTPNTEAFF | - | - | TRBV29-1
CASSTSGPSTDTQYF | - | - | TRBV7-2
CASSLGAGNTEAFF | - | - | TRBV7-8
CASSPQQGAPNTEAFF | - | TRBD1 | TRBV18
CASSRATGVGTEAFF | - | - | TRBV11-1
CSAAFFSGANVLTF | - | - | TRBV29-1
CASSSTGSSGNTIYF | - | - | TRBV6-5
CASSEIEGLQPQHF | - | - | TRBV10-2
CASSEEVAPNTGELFF | - | - | TRBV2
CASRSLADTEAFF | - | - | TRBV18
CASSLEVFYGTYEQYF | few | - | TRBV5-8
CASSEGNTEAFF | - | - | TRBV5-5
CASSYDSYNEQFF | - | - | TRBV12-3/TRBV12-4
CASSLRGGRYGRQETQYF | - | - | TRBV5-8
CASSQDRGYTF | - | - | TRBV4-3
CASRNNSPLHF | once | - | TRBV7-2
CAWTTLRGSSYEQYF | - | - | TRBV30
CASSSGLFSYEQYF | - | - | TRBV7-2
CASSSFVFNSNYGYTF | - | - | TRBV7-9
CASSQPQSRASEQFF | once | - | TRBV4-1
CSVSGTQHSGNTIYF | - | - | TRBV29-1
CASSRHNQETQYF | few | - | TRBV7-8
CASSFSGPSREQYF | - | TRBD2 | TRBV6-5
CASSLEGLNTGELFF | - | - | TRBV5-1
CASSLTGGGEQYF | few | TRBD1 | TRBV7-9
CASSYGQGLSYGYTF | once | TRBD1 | TRBV13
CASSHGTANYGYTF | - | TRBD1 | TRBV3-1/TRBV3-2
CASSSRGGENYGYTF | - | - | TRBV14
CASSQDYGGRGAFF | - | - | TRBV4-2
CASSLRTGANGANEQFF | - | TRBD1 | TRBV5-1
CASSLVSGEMDGYTF | - | - | TRBV5-6